This TCR beta chain was obtained from a study of blood T cell repertoires in COVID-19. The V end was cut by 5 bases, the J end by 2 bases, with 10 bases between. This CDR3 comprises 14 residues. Germline lookup yields CDR1 SGHNT and CDR2 YENEEA. TCRdb's table, derived via immunoSEQ multiplex PCR, lists solely in-frame clones and lacks some. The sample has some 120,000 clones; less than 85% are singletons. The rearrangement joins TRBV11-3 to TRBJ2-1, with D possibly matching TRBD1 (6 bases). The receptor was isolated from a man younger than 40 with acute or convalescent COVID-19. The source material was peripheral blood. The CDR3 nucleotides are TGTGCCAGCAGCCCCGGGACACCCTACAATGAGCAGTTCTTC. Encoded protein: CASSPGTPYNEQFF.